These 21 T cell receptor beta chains were all obtained from the same sample, sequenced in a study of blood T cell repertoires in COVID-19. Sequencing was performed with immunoSEQ multiplex PCR; in TCRdb, only in-frame clones are kept and a portion is missing. Here the sample spans over 200,000 clones, 65% to 90% being singletons. Sequenced material: peripheral blood. The receptors were sampled from a human donor in a cohort sampled during active COVID-19.

On this clone: The sample carries other DNA sequences with the same CDR3. The chain combines TRBV6-5 with TRBJ1-3; 8 nucleotides align to TRBD1. Per the germline V gene, CDR1 is MNHEY and CDR2 is SVGAGI. This CDR3 is 15 amino acids long. J was trimmed by 1 base and V by 5 bases; bases with no gene match: 4. The CDR3 bases are TGTGCCAGCAGTCCTACAGGGGGATCTGGAAACACCATATATTTT. As protein: CASSPTGGSGNTIYF.

The rearrangement links TRBV9 to TRBJ2-1, with 12 nucleotides matching TRBD2. Germline V gene data show CDR1 as SGDLS and CDR2 as YYNGEE. With V trimmed by 0 bases and J by 10 bases, 8 bases remained unmatched. The CDR3 length is 16 residues. DNA for the CDR3: TGTGCCAGCAGCGTAGTGCCTAGCGGGAGGGCAGGAGAGCAGTTCTTC. Its protein is CASSVVPSGRAGEQFF.

V usage is TRBV24-1 and J usage is TRBJ2-7; 7 bases align to TRBD1. In germline, CDR1 is KGHDR, CDR2 SFDVKD. The length of the CDR3 is 15 residues. The V and J ends lost 5 bases and 5 bases, in that order; junction bases with no gene match: 11. The CDR3 loop is CATSGSTGPLDEQYF. Written as DNA, the CDR3 is TGTGCCACCAGTGGCTCGACAGGGCCCCTTGACGAGCAGTACTTC.

The chain combines TRBV5-6 with TRBJ1-1, with D unclear. The germline gives CDR1 SGHDT, CDR2 YYEEEE. Trimming took off 0 bases at V and 2 bases at J, with 8 bases between the two ends. The CDR3 has 14 amino acids. CDR3 sequence: CASSLGLPNTEAFF. The CDR3 DNA is TGTGCCAGCAGCTTGGGGCTCCCAAACACTGAAGCTTTCTTT.

This clone has only a few counts. The genes are TRBV7-3 and TRBJ2-1; 13 positions agree with TRBD2. Germline-derived CDR1 and CDR2 are SGHTA and FQGTGA. The CDR3 is 15 residues long. V was clipped by 5 bases and J by 9 bases; unmatched bases: 7. CDR3 coding DNA: TGTGCCAGCAGCCCCGGACTAGCGGGAGACCGTGAGCAGTTCTTC. It translates to CASSPGLAGDREQFF.

J is TRBJ2-6 and V is TRBV7-8; D is uncertain. CDR1 SGHVS and CDR2 FQNEAQ come from the germline V gene. Trimming removed 5 bases at V and 4 bases at J, with 9 bases between. The CDR3 extends over 14 amino acids. In nucleotides, the CDR3 is TGTGCCAGCAGCCCCGCTCGGGGGGCCAACGTCCTGACTTTC. As protein: CASSPARGANVLTF.

This clone was detected many times. The CDR3 region has the DNA TGTGCCAGCAGTTTAACCTTCATCGGACAGGACTCCTACAATGAGCAGTTCTTC. It yields the protein CASSLTFIGQDSYNEQFF. The gene calls are TRBV27 and TRBJ2-1; 7 bases align to TRBD1. This CDR3 is built from 18 residues. Germline V gene sequence: CDR1 MNHEY, CDR2 SMNVEV (reference sequence). The ends lost 2 bases at V and 0 bases at J; junction bases unmatched: 10.

This clone was observed a few times. The chain recombines TRBV6-2 or TRBV6-3 with TRBJ2-5; TRBD2 is a possible D gene (6 bases). Trimming left V 6 bases short and J 4 bases short, with 15 bases between. CDR3 length equals 14 residues. From germline, CDR1 is MNHEY and CDR2 SVGEGT. CDR3 loop: CASSRLVRGETQYF. CDR3 coding DNA: TGTGCCAGCAGCAGACTAGTCCGGGGAGAGACCCAGTACTTC.

The chain employs TRBV7-2 and TRBJ2-7; TRBD2 matches at 9 bases. The germline V gene has CDR1 SGHTA and CDR2 FQGNSA. The CDR3 extends over 16 amino acids. V was clipped by 5 bases and J by 6 bases; unmatched bases: 14. The CDR3 DNA is TGTGCCAGCAGCGGACTGAGGGGCGGGAGGGCCTCCGAGCAGTACTTC. Protein: CASSGLRGGRASEQYF.

This clone has only one observation. J is TRBJ1-2 and V is TRBV7-2; tentatively, D is TRBD1 (6 bases). The CDR3 covers 15 residues. Germline lookup yields CDR1 SGHTA and CDR2 FQGNSA. Trimming took off 1 base at V and 4 bases at J, with 13 bases between the two ends. For the CDR3, the DNA is TGTGCCAGCAGCTTAGGTCCAACAGGGTTCTATGGCTACACCTTC. Translated, it gives CASSLGPTGFYGYTF.

This chain connects TRBV30 to TRBJ1-2, with 8 bases fitting TRBD1. CDR1 is GTSNPN and CDR2 is SVGIG in the germline V gene (reference sequence). There are 12 residues in the CDR3. With V trimmed by 4 bases and J by 8 bases, 6 bases remained unmatched. CDR3 bases: TGTGCCTGGACAACAGGGGGATTAGGCTACACCTTC. This codes for CAWTTGGLGYTF.

The rearrangement uses TRBV9 and TRBJ2-1, with D possibly matching TRBD2 (5 bases). From germline, CDR1 is SGDLS and CDR2 YYNGEE. V dropped 0 bases and J dropped 3 bases, with 7 bases sitting between them. The CDR3 sequence is 14 residues long. The CDR3 loop is CASSVETSYNEQFF. The CDR3 nucleotides read TGTGCCAGCAGCGTAGAAACTAGCTACAATGAGCAGTTCTTC.

V is TRBV14 and J is TRBJ2-1; 7 bases are shared with TRBD2. There are 16 residues in the CDR3. The V gene end was trimmed by 4 bases and the J gene end by 4 bases; junction bases not matched to a gene: 10. Germline lookup yields CDR1 SGHDN and CDR2 FVKESK. CDR3 residues: CASSPLAGVRYNEQFF. CDR3 in DNA: TGTGCCAGCAGCCCACTGGCGGGAGTTAGATACAATGAGCAGTTCTTC.

The chain carries TRBV19 and TRBJ1-1; no definite D call. The CDR3 loop spans 13 amino acids. The ends were cut back, 3 bases at V and 4 bases at J, with 9 bases in the middle. The germline gives CDR1 LNHDA, CDR2 SQIVND (reference sequence). The CDR3 DNA is TGTGCCAGTAGTATCATCCGGGGCACTGAAGCTTTCTTT. Amino acid sequence: CASSIIRGTEAFF.

This clone was picked up many times. The CDR3 nucleotides read TGTGCCAGCACCGACAGGGGCCCCAAAAACATTCAGTACTTC. Translating it yields CASTDRGPKNIQYF. The chain recombines TRBV27 with TRBJ2-4, with 8 bases that match TRBD1. Germline V gives CDR1 MNHEY, CDR2 SMNVEV (reference sequence). The CDR3 totals 14 residues. V lost 7 bases, J lost 2 bases, and 4 bases stayed unmatched.

The V call is TRBV10-2, the J call TRBJ2-1; 8 nucleotides agree with TRBD2. Germline CDR1 reads WSHSY; CDR2 reads SAAADI. The CDR3 sequence is 14 residues long. Trimming took 6 bases from V and 2 from J; bases not matched to a gene: 3. The CDR3, as DNA: TGCGCCAGCAGAGCGGGAGCCGCCTACAATGAGCAGTTCTTC. Translated, it gives CASRAGAAYNEQFF.

The chain's CDR3 is CASSSSGSSYEQYF. CDR3 nucleotide sequence: TGTGCCAGCAGTTCGAGCGGGAGCTCCTACGAGCAGTACTTC. The gene calls are TRBV27 and TRBJ2-7; 8 nucleotides agree with TRBD2. The ends lost 4 bases at V and 0 bases at J; junction bases unmatched: 2. The germline gives CDR1 MNHEY, CDR2 SMNVEV (reference sequence). The CDR3 is 14 residues long.

This chain connects TRBV2 to TRBJ2-7, with 10 bases that match TRBD1. Germline lookup yields CDR1 SNHLY and CDR2 FYNNEI. This CDR3 spans 16 amino acids. Losses at the gene ends were 6 bases for V and 7 bases for J; bases not matched to a gene: 15. The CDR3 sequence is CASRNRGQGVSREQYF. The CDR3 DNA follows: TGTGCCAGCAGGAATCGCGGACAGGGGGTTTCTAGGGAGCAGTACTTC.

This chain connects TRBV7-8 to TRBJ2-7; D not resolved. This CDR3 is 18 amino acids long. Trimming stripped 5 bases from V and 0 bases from J, with 23 bases between. Germline V CDR1 and CDR2: SGHVS, FQNEAQ. The CDR3 loop is CASSTRWVPASLSYEQYF. CDR3 coding DNA: TGTGCCAGCAGCACGCGGTGGGTGCCAGCGTCCCTCTCCTACGAGCAGTACTTC.

The V call is TRBV27, the J call TRBJ2-7, with 8 bases that match TRBD1. This CDR3 region has 15 residues. J lost 5 bases, V lost 1 base, and 7 bases had no gene match. Per the germline V gene, CDR1 is MNHEY and CDR2 is SMNVEV (reference sequence). CDR3 coding DNA: TGTGCCAGCAGTTTATTCGGCAGGGGGCTTAACGAGCAGTACTTC. It yields the protein CASSLFGRGLNEQYF.

This chain connects TRBV11-2 to TRBJ2-7; D might be TRBD1 (5 bases). V lost 4 bases, J lost 0 bases, and 13 bases lay in between. From germline, CDR1 is SGHAT and CDR2 FQNNGV. The CDR3 is 15 amino acids. The CDR3 loop is CASSSHRQSSYEQYF. The DNA for the CDR3 is TGTGCCAGCAGCTCCCACCGACAGAGCTCCTACGAGCAGTACTTC.